This TCR beta chain was recovered during a study of T cell responses to AZD1222 COVID-19 vaccine. Profiled with immunoSEQ multiplex PCR; TCRdb holds only in-frame clones, not every one. Of under 150,000 clones listed, roughly 87% are singletons. The CDR3 is 17 amino acids. Between the trimmed V and J ends, which lost 0 bases and 3 bases, there was a span of 14 bases. CDR1 is LGHDT and CDR2 is YNNKEL in the germline V gene (reference sequence). Study conclusions and caveats: Rises in breadth and depth of Spike-specific TCRs came after two AZD1222 doses. White British donors predominated, females outnumbered males, and clonal diversity was possibly underestimated. In the spike-specific TCR repertoire, nearly half reportedly target unmutated variant regions.

A remark on this clone: Its antigen is unknown.

This clonotype was sampled from an adult in good health. The genes are TRBV3-1 (or the pseudogene TRBV3-2) and TRBJ2-2; D remains unclear. Specimen: peripheral blood, collected on day 0 of AZD1222 vaccination. The chain's CDR3 is CASSQDRGSRDTGELFF. In DNA form, the CDR3 reads TGTGCCAGCAGCCAAGATCGAGGTAGTAGAGACACCGGGGAGCTGTTTTTT.